The TCR beta chain described here comes from a study of T cell responses to AZD1222 COVID-19 vaccine (dated by TCRdb to the early 2020s). For the study in its entirety: A total of 233 trial participants underwent TCR sequencing, of whom roughly 210 received two doses of AZD1222 and about 25 received two doses of the MenACWY control vaccine. Trial participants were enrolled into age subgroups of 18-55, 56-69 and 70-plus years, which contained around 150, 29 and 61 TCR-sequenced participants, respectively.

Regarding this clone: Its antigen is unknown. Per-base quality was not reported, and no clone a single base away is much larger than it.

Broader findings and caveats from the paper: Participants were mostly white British, with more females than males. The authors suggested clonal diversity may have been underestimated. In the small 56-69-year group, the increase in depth fell short of significance, most likely because of low power. Only a handful of AZD1222 recipients were SARS-CoV-2 seropositive at baseline, limiting conclusions about previously exposed vaccinees. A significant rise in spike-specific TCR breadth and depth was observed after two AZD1222 doses relative to day 0 and relative to MenACWY recipients. Nearly half of unique spike-specific TCRs reportedly recognized epitopes outside regions mutated in the B.1.351 and B.1.1.7 variants. No day 14 peak-response samples were available, so repertoires were characterized only after the peak T cell response. Vaccine-associated CD4 TCRs spanned the whole spike protein, with dominant responses in regions 160-218 and 743-854.

Cut back by 4 bases and 1 base, the V and J ends lie 15 bases apart. From the germline V gene, CDR1 is SGDLS and CDR2 is YYNGEE. There are 16 amino acids in the CDR3, from cysteine to phenylalanine inclusive. This entry keeps only the CDR3 DNA: 48 bases, framed from base 1. The time point label here, explained by the study, means: about 28 days (+/-7) after the second vaccine dose. AZD1222 recipients whose second dose came at about 4 weeks and those whose second dose came at about 12 weeks were combined into one group, since spike-specific TCR depth and breadth did not differ between the two schedules. Samples from vaccinated people were obtained from the UK trials COV001 and COV002, which included a single-blind randomized controlled phase 2/3 trial of AZD1222 (ChAdOx1 nCoV-19) in healthy adults. Trial participant PBMC samples were collected at day 0 and day 28 after the second dose for TCRbeta chain sequencing.

The CDR3 regions of human TCRbeta chains were analyzed by immunosequencing. Processing in the source paper ran as follows. TCRs in the repertoires were matched against a reference library of SARS-CoV-2-specific TCRs that had been generated with the MIRA antigen-specificity platform. Breadth meant the fraction of unique TCRs that were SARS-CoV-2-associated, whereas depth meant the fraction of total T cells that were SARS-CoV-2-associated. Using the MIRA data, each spike-specific TCR was mapped to the spike region that the TCR reacts to and placed in a CD4 or CD8 class. Log10-transformed breadth and depth values were compared by one-way ANOVA with Sidak's multiple comparisons tests. The table was pulled from immuneACCESS by TCRdb, which kept in-frame rearrangements only. Such tables lose some clones; where checked, under half of the loss comes from unresolved V genes, and the rest has no known cause. Clone size and the V and J calls come from that table; the DNA yielded D and trimming. This sample is represented by about 69,000 clones; roughly 80% of them were singletons. The ten largest clones add up to 11% to 15% of the sample.

The material was peripheral blood, obtained 28 days after the second AZD1222 dose. The rearrangement joined TRBV9 to TRBJ1-3, with a tentative D gene TRBD1 over 5 matching bases. This sequence originates from an adult who received the AZD1222 COVID-19 vaccine. The DNA sequence follows: TGTGCCAGCAGCCGAGTTCTGGGACTGTCTGGAAACACCATATATTTT. This is translated as CASSRVLGLSGNTIYF.